These T cell receptor beta chains were read from a single sample in a study of post-analysis software for immune sequencing data. One entry per CDR3 protein results from TCRdb running MiXCR on the PCR reads. The top ten clones hold roughly 4.5% of a sample with fewer than 900,000 distinct CDR3 sequences, 46% of them seen once. The sample was blood. The source of these receptors is a girl aged 5-17 years with multiple sclerosis. The CDR3 runs from the conserved cysteine through the conserved F or W. Each record gives: V gene, CDR3 protein.

>TRBV20-1
CSARDWDSGGGYTF
>TRBV20-1
CSAREPRGNSYEQYF
>TRBV20-1
CSASPNRDYGYTF
>TRBV12-3/TRBV12-4
CASSPLWGGGYTF
>TRBV5-1
CASSSTGTIYEQYF
>TRBV12-3/TRBV12-4
CACAGGSRDEQFF
>TRBV9
CASSDNLWEREGRNEQFF
>TRBV11-3
CASSLAGLPQEQFF
>TRBV6-5
CASSYGAFHQRDTQYF
>TRBV20-1
CSARVGLEVETQYF
>TRBV2
CASRPKGTSSYNEQFF
>TRBV6-6
CASSYSAGHGHNEQFF
>TRBV12-3/TRBV12-4
CASSFTQGLYNEQFF
>TRBV5-5
CASSSGDSAYEQYF
>TRBV7-2
CASSLDREGRVTDTQYF
>TRBV24-1
CATSDSTTEAFF
>TRBV7-7
CASSTGGLKQYF